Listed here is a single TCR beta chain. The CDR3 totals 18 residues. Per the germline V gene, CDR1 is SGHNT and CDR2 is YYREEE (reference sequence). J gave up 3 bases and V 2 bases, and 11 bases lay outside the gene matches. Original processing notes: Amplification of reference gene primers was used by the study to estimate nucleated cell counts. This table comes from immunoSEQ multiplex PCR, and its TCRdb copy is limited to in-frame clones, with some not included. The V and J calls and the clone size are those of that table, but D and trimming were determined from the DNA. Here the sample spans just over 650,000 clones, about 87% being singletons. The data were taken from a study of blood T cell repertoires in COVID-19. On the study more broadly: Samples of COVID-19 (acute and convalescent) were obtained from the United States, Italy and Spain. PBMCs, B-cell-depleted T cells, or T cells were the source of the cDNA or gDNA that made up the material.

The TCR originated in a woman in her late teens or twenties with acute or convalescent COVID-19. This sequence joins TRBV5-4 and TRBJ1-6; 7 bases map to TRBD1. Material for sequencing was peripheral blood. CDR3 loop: CASSLPTGALLYNSPLHF. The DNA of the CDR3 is TGTGCCAGCAGCTTACCCACAGGGGCCCTACTCTATAATTCACCCCTCCACTTT. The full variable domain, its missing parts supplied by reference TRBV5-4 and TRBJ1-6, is ETGVTQSPTHLIKTRGQQVTLRCSSQSGHNTVSWYQQALGQGPQFIFQYYREEENGRGNFPPRFSGLQFPNYSSELNVNALELDDSALYLCASSLPTGALLYNSPLHFGNGTRLTVT.